What follows are 25 T cell receptor beta chains derived from one specimen sequenced in a study of T cells expressing NK-cell markers. Each CDR3 protein gets one entry in TCRdb, which reprocessed the 5' RACE reads and gives no DNA. Here the sample table reports 550,000 or so distinct CDR3 sequences. The sequenced sample was blood T cells: a sorted CD56 or NKG2C T cell subset, CD4+ or CD8+ T cells, or bulk PBMC T cells (not recorded which). These receptors were obtained from a man aged 18 to 30 in good health.

V is TRBV28 and J is TRBJ1-5; TCRdb lists TRBD1, though no DNA is available to test this call. Germline V gives CDR1 MDHEN, CDR2 SYDVKM. CDR3 length: 16 residues. This chain's CDR3 is CASRHTGPHSNQPQHF.

The chain couples TRBV28 to TRBJ2-5. The germline gives CDR1 MDHEN, CDR2 SYDVKM. The CDR3 covers 14 residues. The CDR3: CASSLPEYQETQYF.

The chain couples TRBV7-9 to TRBJ1-2. Germline loops: CDR1 SEHNR, CDR2 FQNEAQ (reference sequence). This CDR3 region has 15 residues. CDR3 protein: CASSPGEGLADGYTF.

This chain links TRBV7-9 with TRBJ2-1. Germline lookup yields CDR1 SEHNR and CDR2 FQNEAQ (reference sequence). CDR3 length: 14 residues. The CDR3 here is CASSSSTSWDEQFF. The variable domain in full, completed from reference TRBV7-9 and TRBJ2-1, reads DTGVSQNPRHKITKRGQNVTFRCDPISEHNRLYWYRQTLGQGPEFLTYFQNEAQLEKSRLLSDRFSAERPKGSFSTLEIQRTEQGDSAMYLCASSSSTSWDEQFFGPGTRLTVL.

The chain joins TRBV11-1 to TRBJ1-4; TCRdb reports TRBD1, a call that lacks DNA to check it against. Germline assignment: CDR1 SGHAT and CDR2 FQDESV (reference sequence). The CDR3 has 13 residues. CDR3 sequence reads: CASSPGTSEKLFF.

The V and J genes are TRBV4-3 and TRBJ2-1. The V gene's germline CDR1 is LGHNA and CDR2 YSLEER. The CDR3 is 16 amino acids. CDR3 amino acids: CASSQSSASSYNEQFF.

This chain uses TRBV5-1 with TRBJ2-5; there is no DNA to check the TCRdb D call of TRBD1. This CDR3 region has 14 residues. The germline CDR1 and CDR2 sequences are SGHRS and YFSETQ. CDR3 in amino acids: CASSGGQKQETQYF.

J is TRBJ1-3 and V is TRBV20-1; with no DNA, the TCRdb D assignment of TRBD1 cannot be verified. Germline V gives CDR1 DFQATT, CDR2 SNEGSKA (reference sequence). The CDR3 covers 13 residues. CDR3 loop: CSATRGLRNTIYF.

This chain joins TRBV7-2 and TRBJ2-1. From germline, CDR1 is SGHTA and CDR2 FQGNSA. This CDR3 region has 13 residues. The CDR3 sequence: CASSTPSSNEQFF.

The chain links TRBV4-1 to TRBJ2-2; lacking DNA, the TRBD1 call made by TCRdb goes unchecked. Germline V gives CDR1 MGHRA, CDR2 YSYEKL. This CDR3 is 14 amino acids long. CDR3 region: CASSGNRGPGELFF.

This chain uses TRBV10-3 with TRBJ2-3; the TCRdb call, TRBD2, lacks DNA for checking. Germline lookup yields CDR1 ENHRY and CDR2 SYGVKD. CDR3 length: 15 amino acids. CDR3 residues: CATLPSRTSTDTQYF.

The chain's CDR3 is CASSSGQGPGELFF. The chain couples TRBV5-6 to TRBJ2-2; TCRdb calls TRBD1, which cannot be checked without DNA. CDR1 and CDR2 (germline): SGHDT, YYEEEE. The CDR3 extends over 14 amino acids. The complete variable domain, with remaining parts taken from reference TRBV5-6 and TRBJ2-2, reads DAGVTQSPTHLIKTRGQQVTLRCSPKSGHDTVSWYQQALGQGPQFIFQYYEEEERQRGNFPDRFSGHQFPNYSSELNVNALLLGDSALYLCASSSGQGPGELFFGEGSRLTVL.

CDR3 sequence reads: CASSKRGLESNQPQHF. The V gene is TRBV21-1, the J gene TRBJ1-5; with no DNA, the TCRdb D assignment of TRBD1 cannot be verified. TRBV21-1 is a known pseudogene. There are 16 residues in the CDR3.

The chain links TRBV9 to TRBJ2-1. Germline V gives CDR1 SGDLS, CDR2 YYNGEE. The length of the CDR3 is 16 residues. This CDR3 is CASSEPAGVPYNEQFF.

The chain is built from TRBV30 and TRBJ2-2; TCRdb's assignment of TRBD2 cannot be checked, as there is no DNA. Germline values: CDR1 GTSNPN, CDR2 SVGIG (reference sequence). The length of the CDR3 is 14 residues. This CDR3 is CAWKPSGRGRELFF.

J is TRBJ2-3 and V is TRBV5-1; TCRdb returns TRBD1, unconfirmable since there is no DNA. Germline CDR1 and CDR2: SGHRS and YFSETQ. The CDR3 loop spans 15 amino acids. This CDR3 is CASSLGGRFTDTQYF.

The chain carries TRBV18 and TRBJ2-7. The CDR3 is 14 amino acids. Germline V gives CDR1 KGHSH, CDR2 LQKENI. The CDR3 is CASSPAGIIYEQYF.

J is TRBJ2-1 and V is TRBV7-2; TCRdb's assignment of TRBD1 cannot be checked, as there is no DNA. This CDR3 is 15 amino acids long. Germline V gene sequence: CDR1 SGHTA, CDR2 FQGNSA. CDR3 sequence: CASSLGQGGNNEQFF.

The chain carries TRBV15 and TRBJ2-2; without DNA, the TCRdb call of TRBD2 cannot be checked. The CDR3 is 16 residues long. Germline assignment: CDR1 LNHNV and CDR2 YYDKDF (reference sequence). CDR3 sequence: CATSRGGLGNTGELFF. The variable domain in full, completed from reference TRBV15 and TRBJ2-2, reads DAMVIQNPRYQVTQFGKPVTLSCSQTLNHNVMYWYQQKSSQAPKLLFHYYDKDFNNEADTPDNFQSRRPNTSFCFLDIRSPGLGDTAMYLCATSRGGLGNTGELFFGEGSRLTVL.

The chain has TRBV6-6 and TRBJ1-1; the D gene TCRdb calls, TRBD1, cannot be checked with no DNA. The germline CDR1 and CDR2 sequences are MNHNY and SVGAGI (reference sequence). CDR3 length: 13 residues. The CDR3: CASSSLGRGQAFF.

J is TRBJ1-2 and V is TRBV6-1; TCRdb's D call of TRBD1 is untestable without DNA. The CDR3 consists of 14 residues. The germline V gene encodes CDR1 MNHNS and CDR2 SASEGT. This chain's CDR3 is CASSALQGSYGYTF.

This chain connects TRBV6-2 or TRBV6-3 to TRBJ1-2; with no DNA, the TCRdb D assignment of TRBD1 cannot be verified. The length of the CDR3 is 12 residues. Germline CDR1 and CDR2: MNHEY and SVGEGT. The CDR3 region is CASSRQVYGYTF.

This chain joins TRBV12-3 or TRBV12-4 and TRBJ1-1. CDR3 length: 13 amino acids. The CDR3 is CASTASSPTEAFF.

The CDR3 is CASSFRQVAYNSPLHF. The V call is TRBV12-3 or TRBV12-4, the J call TRBJ1-6; TCRdb's D gene call, TRBD1, goes unchecked for lack of DNA. The length of the CDR3 is 16 residues.

The J gene is TRBJ2-3, the V gene TRBV12-3 or TRBV12-4; the TRBD1 assignment by TCRdb is unverifiable without DNA. The CDR3 contains 15 residues. CDR3 amino acids: CASNLGGDGTDTQYF.